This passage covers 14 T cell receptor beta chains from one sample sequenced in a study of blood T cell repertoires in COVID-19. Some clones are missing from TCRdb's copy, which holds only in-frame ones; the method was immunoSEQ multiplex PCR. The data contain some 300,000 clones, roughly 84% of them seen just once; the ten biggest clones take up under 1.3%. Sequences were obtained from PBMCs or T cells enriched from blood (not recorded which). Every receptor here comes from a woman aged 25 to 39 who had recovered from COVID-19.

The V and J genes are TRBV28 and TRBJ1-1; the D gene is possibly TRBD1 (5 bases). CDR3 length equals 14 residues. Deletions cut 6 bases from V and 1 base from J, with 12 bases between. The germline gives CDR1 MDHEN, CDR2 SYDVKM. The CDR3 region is CASRPPGGNTEAFF. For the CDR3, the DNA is TGTGCCAGCAGGCCGCCCGGGGGGAACACTGAAGCTTTCTTT.

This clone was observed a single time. CDR3 residues: CASSGQGLYNEQFF. CDR3 DNA sequence: TGTGCCAGCAGCGGACAGGGGCTCTACAATGAGCAGTTCTTC. The rearrangement uses TRBV7-9 and TRBJ2-1; TRBD1 aligns across 9 bases. Looked up from germline, CDR1 is SEHNR and CDR2 is FQNEAQ (reference sequence). The CDR3 runs 14 residues. J gave up 3 bases and V 5 bases, and 2 bases lay outside the gene matches.

The CDR3 coding sequence is TGTGCCAGTAAGAGGCAGCTGAACACTGAAGCTTTCTTT. It yields the protein CASKRQLNTEAFF. V gene TRBV19 combines with J gene TRBJ1-1; no definite D call. The CDR3 loop spans 13 amino acids. The V and J ends lost 7 bases and 0 bases respectively, with 9 bases between them. Per the germline V gene, CDR1 is LNHDA and CDR2 is SQIVND (reference sequence).

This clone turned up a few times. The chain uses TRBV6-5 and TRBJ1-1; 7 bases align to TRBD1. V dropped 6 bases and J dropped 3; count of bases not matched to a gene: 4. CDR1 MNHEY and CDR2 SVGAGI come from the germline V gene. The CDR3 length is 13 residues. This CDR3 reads CASSADRDTEAFF. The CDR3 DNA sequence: TGTGCCAGCAGCGCTGACAGGGACACTGAAGCTTTCTTT.

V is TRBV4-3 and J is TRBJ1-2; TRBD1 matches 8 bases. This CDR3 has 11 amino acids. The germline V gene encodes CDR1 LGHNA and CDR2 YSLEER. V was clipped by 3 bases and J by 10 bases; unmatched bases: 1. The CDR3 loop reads CASSQDRAYTF. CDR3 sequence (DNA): TGCGCCAGCAGCCAGGACAGGGCCTACACCTTC.

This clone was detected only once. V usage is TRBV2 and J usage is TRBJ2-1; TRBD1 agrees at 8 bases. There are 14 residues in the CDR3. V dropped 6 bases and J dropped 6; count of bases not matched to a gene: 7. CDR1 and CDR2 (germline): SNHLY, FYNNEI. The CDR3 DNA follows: TGTGCCAGCAGAACCGGGACAGGAACCAATGAGCAGTTCTTC. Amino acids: CASRTGTGTNEQFF.

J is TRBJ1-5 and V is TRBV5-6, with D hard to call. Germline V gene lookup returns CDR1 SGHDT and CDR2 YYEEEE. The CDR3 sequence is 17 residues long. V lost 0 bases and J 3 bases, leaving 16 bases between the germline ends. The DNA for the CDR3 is TGTGCCAGCAGCTTGGGAACAGACGCTACCTCCAATCAGCCCCAGCATTTT. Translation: CASSLGTDATSNQPQHF.

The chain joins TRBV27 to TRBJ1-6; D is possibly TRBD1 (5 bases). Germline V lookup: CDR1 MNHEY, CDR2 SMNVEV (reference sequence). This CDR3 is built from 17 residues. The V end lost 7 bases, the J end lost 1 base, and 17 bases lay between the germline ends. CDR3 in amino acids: CASTPLGGSSYNSPLHF. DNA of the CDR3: TGTGCCAGCACTCCCCTGGGGGGGAGTTCCTATAATTCACCCCTCCACTTT.

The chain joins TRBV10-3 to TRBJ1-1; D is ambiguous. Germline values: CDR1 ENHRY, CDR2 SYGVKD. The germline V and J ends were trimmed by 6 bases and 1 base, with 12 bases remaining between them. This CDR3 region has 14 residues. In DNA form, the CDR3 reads TGTGCCATCAGGGTCTCGGTCTCGAACACTGAAGCTTTCTTT. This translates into CAIRVSVSNTEAFF.

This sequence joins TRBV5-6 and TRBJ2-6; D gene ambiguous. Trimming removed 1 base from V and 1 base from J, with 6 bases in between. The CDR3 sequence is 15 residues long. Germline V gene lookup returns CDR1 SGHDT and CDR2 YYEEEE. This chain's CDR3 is CASSLYGSGANVLTF. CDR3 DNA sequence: TGTGCCAGCAGCTTGTACGGGTCTGGGGCCAACGTCCTGACTTTC.

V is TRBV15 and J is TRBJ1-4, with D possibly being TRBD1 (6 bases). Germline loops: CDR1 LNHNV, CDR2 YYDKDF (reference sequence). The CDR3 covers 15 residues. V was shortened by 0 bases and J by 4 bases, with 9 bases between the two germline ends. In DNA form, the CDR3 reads TGTGCCACCAGCAGAGATCGGACAGTTAATGAAAAACTGTTTTTT. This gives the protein CATSRDRTVNEKLFF.

The CDR3 DNA follows: TGTGCCAGCACCCCGGACAGGGGGAGGAATTCACCCCTCCACTTT. It is translated as CASTPDRGRNSPLHF. The rearrangement links TRBV6-5 to TRBJ1-6, with 10 positions matching TRBD1. Germline assignment: CDR1 MNHEY and CDR2 SVGAGI. The CDR3 totals 15 residues. V was clipped by 7 bases and J by 7 bases; unmatched bases: 7.

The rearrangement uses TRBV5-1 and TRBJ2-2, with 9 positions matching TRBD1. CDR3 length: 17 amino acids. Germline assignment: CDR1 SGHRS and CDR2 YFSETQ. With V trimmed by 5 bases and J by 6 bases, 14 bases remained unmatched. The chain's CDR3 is CASRADTGGAFPGELFF. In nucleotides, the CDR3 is TGCGCCAGCAGGGCAGACACAGGGGGCGCCTTTCCCGGGGAGCTGTTTTTT.

The chain's CDR3 is CATRPLVREEYGYTF. DNA of the CDR3: TGCGCCACAAGACCCCTTGTGCGGGAGGAATATGGCTACACCTTC. This sequence joins TRBV5-1 and TRBJ1-2; D remains ambiguous. The CDR3 runs 15 residues. Trimming left V 9 bases short and J 5 bases short, with 23 bases between. Germline CDR1 SGHRS, CDR2 YFSETQ.